The 11 T cell receptor beta chains in this list originate from one sample, sequenced in a study of OX40 agonist ivuxolimab in advanced cancers. The protocol was immunoSEQ multiplex PCR, while the TCRdb copy is restricted to in-frame clones and leaves out a portion. The table shows tens of thousands of clones, with roughly 84% occurring only once. Sample: CD4+ or CD8+ T cells sorted from blood, taken in a trial of the OX40 agonist ivuxolimab. These receptors came from an adult with an advanced solid tumor such as melanoma, head and neck, liver or kidney cancer.

Written as DNA, the CDR3 is TGTGCCAGTAGTATTGGAAATCAGCCCCAGCATTTT. It specifies CASSIGNQPQHF. The V gene is TRBV19, the J gene TRBJ1-5; D is ambiguous. The CDR3 is 12 amino acids. V was shortened by 3 bases and J by 4 bases, with 4 bases between the two germline ends. The germline CDR1 and CDR2 sequences are LNHDA and SQIVND (reference sequence). The complete variable domain, with remaining parts taken from reference TRBV19 and TRBJ1-5, reads DGGITQSPKYLFRKEGQNVTLSCEQNLNHDAMYWYRQDPGQGLRLIYYSQIVNDFQKGDIAEGYSVSREKKESFPLTVTSAQKNPTAFYLCASSIGNQPQHFGDGTRLSIL.

This clone is medium-sized (0.01 to 0.1%) by share. This rearrangement joins TRBV7-9 to TRBJ1-5; D ambiguous. Germline CDR1 SEHNR, CDR2 FQNEAQ (reference sequence). Trimming removed 0 bases from V and 2 bases from J, with 8 bases in between. The CDR3 totals 15 residues. CDR3 bases: TGTGCCAGCAGCTTAGCGGAGGGAGGCAATCAGCCCCAGCATTTT. Amino acids: CASSLAEGGNQPQHF.

The chain has TRBV11-1 and TRBJ1-1, with a weak D call TRBD1 (5 bases). The germline V gene encodes CDR1 SGHAT and CDR2 FQDESV (reference sequence). The CDR3 runs to 15 residues. Trimming stripped 5 bases from V and 0 bases from J, with 13 bases between. The CDR3 sequence: CASSPRAGLNTEAFF. CDR3 nucleotides: TGTGCCAGCAGCCCCCGGGCAGGGTTGAACACTGAAGCTTTCTTT.

CDR3 sequence reads: CASSPGWALAGSGANVLTF. The CDR3 DNA is TGTGCCAGCAGCCCCGGATGGGCACTAGCGGGGTCTGGGGCCAACGTCCTGACTTTC. V and J are TRBV7-9 and TRBJ2-6; 10 bases match TRBD2. CDR3 length equals 19 residues. CDR1 and CDR2 from the germline V gene are SEHNR and FQNEAQ (reference sequence). The V and J ends lost 5 bases and 1 base, in that order; junction bases with no gene match: 11.

As concerns this clone: Other DNA sequences in the same sample also yield this CDR3. The J gene is TRBJ2-5, the V gene TRBV6-1, with 7 positions matching TRBD2. Germline V lookup: CDR1 MNHNS, CDR2 SASEGT. The CDR3 is made up of 14 amino acids. V lost 1 base to trimming and J lost 5 bases; unmatched junction nucleotides: 4. The CDR3 region is CASSEGGGRETQYF. CDR3 sequence (DNA): TGTGCCAGCAGTGAAGGGGGGGGAAGGGAGACCCAGTACTTC.

The chain links TRBV5-1 to TRBJ1-3, with no clear D. V was trimmed by 0 bases and J by 2 bases, leaving 9 bases between them. Germline V gives CDR1 SGHRS, CDR2 YFSETQ. The CDR3 has 15 residues. The CDR3 loop reads CASSLAGQAGNTIYF. CDR3 sequence (DNA): TGCGCCAGCAGCTTGGCTGGGCAGGCTGGAAACACCATATATTTT.

This CDR3 reads CASRRTGDNYGYTF. The CDR3 DNA reads as TGCGCCAGCAGAAGGACAGGGGATAACTATGGCTACACCTTC. The rearrangement links TRBV5-1 to TRBJ1-2; 9 bases are shared with TRBD1. This CDR3 region has 14 residues. CDR1 and CDR2 from the germline V gene are SGHRS and YFSETQ. The junction had 3 bases not matched to a gene; V was cut back by 5 bases and J by 1 base.

This CDR3 reads CASSPTTGVYSPLHF. The CDR3 DNA follows: TGTGCCAGCAGTCCAACTACAGGGGTTTATTCACCCCTCCACTTT. This chain uses TRBV28 with TRBJ1-6; 7 nucleotides line up with TRBD1. CDR1 is MDHEN, CDR2 SYDVKM, per germline. The CDR3 length is 15 residues. The junction had 9 bases not matched to a gene; V was cut back by 5 bases and J by 8 bases.

This clone showed up just once. This rearrangement joins TRBV5-4 to TRBJ2-3; a possible D gene is TRBD1 (5 bases). The V gene's germline CDR1 is SGHNT and CDR2 YYREEE (reference sequence). V lost 6 bases and J lost 1, with 12 bases in between. The CDR3 covers 14 residues. The DNA for the CDR3 is TGTGCCAGCACCATCAAGGGGCGCACAGATACGCAGTATTTT. Its protein is CASTIKGRTDTQYF.

This clone came up once. J is TRBJ2-7 and V is TRBV18; unclear D gene. Between the trimmed V and J ends, which lost 0 bases and 0 bases, there was a span of 3 bases. Per germline, CDR1 KGHSH and CDR2 LQKENI. The CDR3 length is 13 residues. The CDR3 loop is CASSPPSSYEQYF. The CDR3 nucleotides are TGTGCCAGCTCACCACCGAGCTCCTACGAGCAGTACTTC.

This chain uses TRBV5-1 with TRBJ2-7, with no clear D. Looked up from germline, CDR1 is SGHRS and CDR2 is YFSETQ. Trimming removed 4 bases at V and 6 bases at J, with 20 bases between. The CDR3 contains 15 residues. The CDR3 protein is CASSLTGRTAPEQYF. As DNA, the CDR3 is TGCGCCAGCAGCCTCACCGGACGGACCGCTCCCGAGCAGTACTTC. Supplemented by reference TRBV5-1 and TRBJ2-7, the full variable domain reads KAGVTQTPRYLIKTRGQQVTLSCSPISGHRSVSWYQQTPGQGLQFLFEYFSETQRNKGNFPGRFSGRQFSNSRSEMNVSTLELGDSALYLCASSLTGRTAPEQYFGPGTRLTVT.